A selection of T cell receptor beta chains follows, all from one sample in a study of blood T cell repertoires in COVID-19. Profiled with immunoSEQ multiplex PCR; TCRdb holds only in-frame clones, not every one. The sample carries about 160,000 clones, 80% to 90% recorded once. Sequencing used peripheral blood. All receptors derive from a woman aged 65 to 85 with acute or convalescent COVID-19. CDR3s include the opening cysteine and the closing phenylalanine or tryptophan. The D gene is left open where the match is weak. Clone size, where shown, is once, few, many, or a class for clones that have expanded.

V	J	D	size	DNA	CDR3
TRBV24-1	TRBJ2-6	.	.	TGTGCCACCAGTGATCAAACCGCCCACAGCTCTGGGGCCAACGTCCTGACTTTC	CATSDQTAHSSGANVLTF
TRBV2	TRBJ2-1	TRBD2	.	TGTGCCAGCAGAGACCCCGGGACTAGCGGGGGGGCCTCCTACAATGAGCAGTTCTTC	CASRDPGTSGGASYNEQFF
TRBV29-1	TRBJ2-1	.	.	TGCAGCGGCGGCTCGGGACTTTACAATGAGCAGTTCTTC	CSGGSGLYNEQFF
TRBV5-6	TRBJ2-1	TRBD2	.	TGTGCCAGCAGCTTGGCCGGGACTAGCGGGACTGAGCAGTTCTTC	CASSLAGTSGTEQFF
TRBV18	TRBJ2-2	.	.	TGTGCCAGCTCACCAACGAGTGCCGCGAACACCGGGGAGCTGTTTTTT	CASSPTSAANTGELFF
TRBV6-6	TRBJ2-3	TRBD2	.	TGTGCCAGCAGTTTCCTAGCGGGAGTCGGGACAGATACGCAGTATTTT	CASSFLAGVGTDTQYF
TRBV29-1	TRBJ2-1	TRBD2	.	TGCAGCGTTGAAGGGGGGGGTGTGCGGAGCTCCTACAATGAGCAGTTCTTC	CSVEGGGVRSSYNEQFF
TRBV19	TRBJ2-2	TRBD1	.	TGTGCCAGTAGTACGGGACAGGGGAGTTTTACCGGGGAGCTGTTTTTT	CASSTGQGSFTGELFF
TRBV5-1	TRBJ2-3	.	once	TGCGCCAGCAGCTTGGGGTACTCAGATACGCAGTATTTT	CASSLGYSDTQYF
TRBV25-1	TRBJ1-4	.	.	TGTGCCAGCAGTCCCCAGGGCGCAACTAATGAAAAACTGTTTTTT	CASSPQGATNEKLFF
TRBV2	TRBJ2-1	.	.	TGTGCCAGGGGAGGACGAGCCTACAATGAGCAGTTCTTC	CARGGRAYNEQFF
TRBV9	TRBJ2-3	TRBD1	.	TGTGCCAGCAGTGACCACGGGACAGCTCGCACAGATACGCAGTATTTT	CASSDHGTARTDTQYF
TRBV19	TRBJ2-7	.	few	TGTGCCAGTAGTATAGATCCGGCCGGGTACGAGCAGTACTTC	CASSIDPAGYEQYF
TRBV28	TRBJ1-5	.	.	TGTGCCAGCAGTGGTCAGAAGTATAGCAATCAGCCCCAGCATTTT	CASSGQKYSNQPQHF
TRBV4-2	TRBJ1-3	.	.	TGTGCCAGCAGCCGGTTGGGGGGAAGCTCTGGAAACACCATATATTTT	CASSRLGGSSGNTIYF
TRBV10-3	TRBJ2-7	.	.	TGTGCCATCAGTGAGTCGGTGGCAGGGAACTCCTACGAGCAGTACTTC	CAISESVAGNSYEQYF
TRBV10-3	TRBJ1-5	.	once	TGTGCCATCAAGCCGGGACTGGATCAGCCCCAGCATTTT	CAIKPGLDQPQHF
TRBV6-5	TRBJ2-5	.	once	TGTGCCAGCAGTTACCGAGGTGTCGTGGACCAAGAGACCCAGTACTTC	CASSYRGVVDQETQYF
TRBV11-2	TRBJ2-2	.	.	TGTGCCAGCAGACCGACAGGCGGGGAGCTGTTTTTT	CASRPTGGELFF
TRBV11-2	TRBJ2-3	.	.	TGTGCCAGCAGCCCGATCCTGGGGGGGCTGGCAGATACGCAGTATTTT	CASSPILGGLADTQYF
TRBV11-2	TRBJ2-1	.	.	TGTGCCAGCAGCTCGAGAGAGGGTCGCCTTAATGAGCAGTTCTTC	CASSSREGRLNEQFF
TRBV13	TRBJ2-1	TRBD2	.	TGTGCCAGCAGCTGGAGCGGGAGGCCTGTCAATGAGCAGTTCTTC	CASSWSGRPVNEQFF
TRBV4-2	TRBJ1-1	TRBD1	.	TGTGCCAGCAGCCAAGAGGCAGGGGGCAGAACTGAAGCTTTCTTT	CASSQEAGGRTEAFF
TRBV5-6	TRBJ2-7	TRBD2	.	TGTGCCAGCAGCTTGATACCGGGACTAGCGACCTACGAGCAGTACTTC	CASSLIPGLATYEQYF
TRBV7-8	TRBJ2-2	.	.	TGTGCCAGCAGCTTGGCCGGGGGAACCGGGGAGCTGTTTTTT	CASSLAGGTGELFF
TRBV6-1	TRBJ2-2	.	.	TGTGCCAGCAGTGAAGCATGGGGCAGCACCGGGGAGCTGTTTTTT	CASSEAWGSTGELFF
TRBV6-1	TRBJ2-7	.	.	TGTGCCAGCAGTGATGGGGCGACGGGTTCCTACGAGCAGTACTTC	CASSDGATGSYEQYF
TRBV7-9	TRBJ1-3	TRBD1	.	TGTGCCAGCAGCCCTGGGACAGGGGATATCTCTGGAAACACCATATATTTT	CASSPGTGDISGNTIYF
TRBV6-4	TRBJ2-1	.	.	TGTGCCAGCAGTGAACAGGGAAACTACAATGAGCAGTTCTTC	CASSEQGNYNEQFF
TRBV27	TRBJ1-5	.	.	TGTGCCAGCAGCCGAATCACCCCGGAGGTGGGACAAAAATTAGGCAATCAGCCCCAGCATTTT	CASSRITPEVGQKLGNQPQHF
TRBV11-2	TRBJ2-2	.	.	TGTGCCAGCAGCTTATCCTATTACGCTACCGGGGAGCTGTTTTTT	CASSLSYYATGELFF
TRBV25-1	TRBJ1-1	.	once	TGTGCCAGCAGTGAACTGATCGGGGTACCGGGTAACACTGAAGCTTTCTTT	CASSELIGVPGNTEAFF
TRBV28	TRBJ1-2	.	.	TGTGCCAGCAGTTTACGCGGATATGGCTACACCTTC	CASSLRGYGYTF
TRBV13	TRBJ2-1	.	.	TGTGCCAGCAGCTCAGGACAGGAGCAGTTCTTC	CASSSGQEQFF
TRBV9	TRBJ2-1	TRBD1	.	TGTGCCAGCAGCGGGGGTGGGCTACAGGGGGCGCGGAGTAGCGGTCGCTCCTACAATGAGCAGTTCTTC	CASSGGGLQGARSSGRSYNEQFF
TRBV28	TRBJ1-1	.	.	TGTGCCAGCAGTTTAGTAAGGCCCCCCGGGGCTTTCTTT	CASSLVRPPGAFF
TRBV10-1	TRBJ1-6	.	.	TGCGCCAGCAGCCCAACTACATTCCAGAAGAAATCCAAAATCGTCTATAATTCACCCCTCCACTTT	CASSPTTFQKKSKIVYNSPLHF
TRBV3-1/TRBV3-2	TRBJ1-1	.	.	TGTGCCAGCAGCCCCCACGGCGGGCAAGGAGGAGCTTTCTTT	CASSPHGGQGGAFF
TRBV2	TRBJ1-6	.	.	TGTGCCAGCAGTGTTGGCCTTCTTAATTCACCCCTCCACTTT	CASSVGLLNSPLHF
TRBV20-1	TRBJ1-1	.	.	TGCAGTGCTAGAGATCTCGGACTAGCTTTCTTT	CSARDLGLAFF
TRBV5-8	TRBJ1-2	TRBD1	.	TGTGCCAGCAGCTTCCGGACAGGGTACTATGGCTACACCTTC	CASSFRTGYYGYTF
TRBV19	TRBJ1-5	TRBD1	.	TGTGCCAGTAGCAACCTACAGGGGGCTTCGAGCAATCAGCCCCAGCATTTT	CASSNLQGASSNQPQHF
TRBV7-9	TRBJ2-5	TRBD1	few	TGTGCCAGCAGACGGGACAGCCTCGCCGAGACCCAGTACTTC	CASRRDSLAETQYF
TRBV6-2/TRBV6-3	TRBJ1-5	.	.	TGTGCCAGCAGTTACGACATCCAGCCCCAGCATTTT	CASSYDIQPQHF
TRBV27	TRBJ2-7	TRBD1	once	TGTGCCAGCAGCTCACCCGGGACAGCCTACGAGCAGTACTTC	CASSSPGTAYEQYF
TRBV12-3/TRBV12-4	TRBJ1-2	.	.	TGTGCCAGCAGTTTCCCCCCAACTAACTACACCTTC	CASSFPPTNYTF
TRBV28	TRBJ2-6	TRBD1	.	TGTGCCAGCAGTTTAATCGACAGGGCTGGGGCCAACGTCCTGACTTTC	CASSLIDRAGANVLTF
TRBV6-2/TRBV6-3	TRBJ2-7	TRBD1	.	TGTGCCAGCAGTTTCGGGACAGGGGGCTACGAGCAGTACTTC	CASSFGTGGYEQYF
TRBV28	TRBJ2-1	TRBD1	.	TGTGCCAGCAGTTTCTTCAGGGGGCACTCCGGTCGAAGAAATGAGCAGTTCTTC	CASSFFRGHSGRRNEQFF
TRBV27	TRBJ1-5	.	.	TGTGCCAGCAGTTTAACCGTTGGGGCGTACCAGCCCCAGCATTTT	CASSLTVGAYQPQHF
TRBV19	TRBJ2-7	TRBD2	.	TGTGCCAGTACCCCGTCGGGGGGACGGGGCTACGAGCAGTACTTC	CASTPSGGRGYEQYF
TRBV6-5	TRBJ2-3	.	.	TGTGCCAGCAGCGATCGACAGAACACAGATACGCAGTATTTT	CASSDRQNTDTQYF
TRBV18	TRBJ2-1	TRBD2	.	TGTGCCAGCTCACCGTGGACTAGCTCCTACAATGAGCAGTTCTTC	CASSPWTSSYNEQFF
TRBV5-6	TRBJ2-1	TRBD2	once	TGTGCCAGCAGCCCCAGGACTAGCGGGGGGGACAATGAGCAGTTCTTC	CASSPRTSGGDNEQFF
TRBV15	TRBJ2-5	TRBD1	.	TGTGCCACCAGCAATACCGGGACAGGGGGCAGGGAGACCCAGTACTTC	CATSNTGTGGRETQYF